A single T cell receptor (beta chain) is shown here with its context. Its target is not known. These data belong to a study of OX40 agonist ivuxolimab in advanced cancers. Looking at the study overall: Patients were dosed with the agonistic anti-OX40 (CD134) antibody ivuxolimab.

Overall study findings and caveats: The antigens recognized by the expanded peripheral T cells, that is their antigen specificity, were not determined.

The CDR3 consists of 14 residues. The trim removed 7 bases at V and 2 bases at J, leaving 6 bases unmatched. Germline V gene data show CDR1 as LGHNT and CDR2 as FRNRAP. Using immunoSEQ multiplex PCR, the repertoire was profiled, and TCRdb retains in-frame clones only, with some absent. The sample has roughly 90,000 clones, under 95% seen once. This TCR was recovered from an adult with an advanced solid tumor such as melanoma, head and neck, liver or kidney cancer. Specimen: CD4+ or CD8+ T cells sorted from blood, collected in a trial of the OX40 agonist ivuxolimab. The chain has TRBV12-5 and TRBJ2-7; 9 positions match TRBD1. The CDR3 loop is CASAGGQGTYEQYF. CDR3 DNA: TGTGCTAGTGCCGGCGGACAGGGGACCTACGAGCAGTACTTC. Filled out from reference TRBV12-5 and TRBJ2-7, the complete variable domain reads DARVTQTPRHKVTEMGQEVTMRCQPILGHNTVFWYRQTMMQGLELLAYFRNRAPLDDSGMPKDRFSAEMPDATLATLKIQPSEPRDSAVYFCASAGGQGTYEQYFGPGTRLTVT.